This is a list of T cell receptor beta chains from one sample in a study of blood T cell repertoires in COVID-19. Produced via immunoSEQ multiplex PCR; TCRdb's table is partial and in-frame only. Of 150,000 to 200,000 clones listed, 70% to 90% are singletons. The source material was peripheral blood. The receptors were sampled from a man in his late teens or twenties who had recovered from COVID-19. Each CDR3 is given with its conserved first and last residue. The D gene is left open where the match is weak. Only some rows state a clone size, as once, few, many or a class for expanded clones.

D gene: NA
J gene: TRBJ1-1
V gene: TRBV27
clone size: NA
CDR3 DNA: TGTGCCAGCACTTTTAGGGGAGGGGAGACTGAAGCTTTCTTT
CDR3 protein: CASTFRGGETEAFF

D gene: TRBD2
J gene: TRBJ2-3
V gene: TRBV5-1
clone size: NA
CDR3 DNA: TGCGCCAGCAGCCTTAGCGGGAGCCTACCTAGCACAGATACGCAGTATTTT
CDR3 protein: CASSLSGSLPSTDTQYF

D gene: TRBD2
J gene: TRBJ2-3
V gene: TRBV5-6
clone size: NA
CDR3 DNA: TGTGCCAGCAGCCCAATCAACGGGGGGGTGGATACGCAGTATTTT
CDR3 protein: CASSPINGGVDTQYF

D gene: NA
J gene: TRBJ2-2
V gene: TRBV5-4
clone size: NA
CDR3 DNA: TGTGCCAGCAGCCCCTATGAGGGGGAGCTGTTTTTT
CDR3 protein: CASSPYEGELFF

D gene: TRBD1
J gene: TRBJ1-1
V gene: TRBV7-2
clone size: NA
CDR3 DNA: TGTGCCAGCAGCTCCGGAACAGGGGGGACTGAAGCTTTCTTT
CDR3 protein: CASSSGTGGTEAFF

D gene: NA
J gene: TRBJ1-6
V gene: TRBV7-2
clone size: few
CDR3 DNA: TGTGCCAGCAGGCCAGGGTCCTCCTATAATTCACCCCTCCACTTT
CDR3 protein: CASRPGSSYNSPLHF

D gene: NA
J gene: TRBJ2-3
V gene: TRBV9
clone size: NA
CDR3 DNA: TGTGCCAGCAGCGTAGCGCGGGTCTCTAGCACAGATACGCAGTATTTT
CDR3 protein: CASSVARVSSTDTQYF

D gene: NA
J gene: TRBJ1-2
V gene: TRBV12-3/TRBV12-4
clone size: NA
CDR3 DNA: TGTGCCAGCAGTTCCGGGACATCAGGTGGCTACACCTTC
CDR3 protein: CASSSGTSGGYTF

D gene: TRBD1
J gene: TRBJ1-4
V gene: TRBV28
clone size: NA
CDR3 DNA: TGTGCCAGCAGTTTTCTTGCAGGGGGAACTGAAAAACTGTTTTTT
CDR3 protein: CASSFLAGGTEKLFF

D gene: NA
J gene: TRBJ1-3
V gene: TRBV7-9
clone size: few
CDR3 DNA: TGTGCCAGCAGCTTAGCAGGGGCCGGTGGAAACACCATATATTTT
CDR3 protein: CASSLAGAGGNTIYF

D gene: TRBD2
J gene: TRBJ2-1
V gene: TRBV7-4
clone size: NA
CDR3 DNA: TGTGCCAGCAGCTACCCGACTAGCGGAAAATACAATGAGCAGTTCTTC
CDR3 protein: CASSYPTSGKYNEQFF

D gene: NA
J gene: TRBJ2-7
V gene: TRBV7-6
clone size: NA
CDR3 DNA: TGTGCCAGCAGTTACGGCGGGATAGTGTACGAGCAGTACTTC
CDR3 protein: CASSYGGIVYEQYF

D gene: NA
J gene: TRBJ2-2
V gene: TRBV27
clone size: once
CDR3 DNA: TGTGCCAGCAGTAGTCTAGCGAACACCGGGGAGCTGTTTTTT
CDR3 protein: CASSSLANTGELFF

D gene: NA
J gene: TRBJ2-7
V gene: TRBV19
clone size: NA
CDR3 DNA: TGTGCCAGTAGTATTCAGAGCGGATCCTACGAGCAGTACTTC
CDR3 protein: CASSIQSGSYEQYF

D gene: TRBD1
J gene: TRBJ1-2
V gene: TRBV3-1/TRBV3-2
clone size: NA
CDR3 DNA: TGTGCCAGCAGCCGCCTACAGGGGGCGCCTGGCTACACCTTC
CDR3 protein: CASSRLQGAPGYTF

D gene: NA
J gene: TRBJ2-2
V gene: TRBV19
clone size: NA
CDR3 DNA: TGTGCCAGTAGTAGCCAGACTAGAAACACCGGGGAGCTGTTTTTT
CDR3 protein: CASSSQTRNTGELFF

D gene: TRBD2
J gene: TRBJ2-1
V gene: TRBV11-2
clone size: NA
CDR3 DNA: TGTGCCAGCAGCGGACTAGCGGGAGCCACCGACTCCTACAATGAGCAGTTCTTC
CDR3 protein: CASSGLAGATDSYNEQFF

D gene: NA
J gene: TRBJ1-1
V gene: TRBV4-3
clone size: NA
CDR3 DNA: TGCGCCAGCAGCCCAGCCCCAGAGCGGAACACTGAAGCTTTCTTT
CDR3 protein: CASSPAPERNTEAFF

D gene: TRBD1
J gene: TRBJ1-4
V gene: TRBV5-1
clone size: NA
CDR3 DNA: TGCGCCAGCAGCTCCAGGGGGTACGAAAAACTGTTTTTT
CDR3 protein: CASSSRGYEKLFF

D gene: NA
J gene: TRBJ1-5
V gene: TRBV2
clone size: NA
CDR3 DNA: TGTGCCAGCAGTCGCACTCGACAGTCTAGCAATCAGCCCCAGCATTTT
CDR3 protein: CASSRTRQSSNQPQHF

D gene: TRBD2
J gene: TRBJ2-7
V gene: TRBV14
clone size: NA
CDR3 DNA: TGTGCCAGCAGCCAGGGCCGTGTTTGGCTAGCGGGATATTACGAGCAGTACTTC
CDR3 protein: CASSQGRVWLAGYYEQYF

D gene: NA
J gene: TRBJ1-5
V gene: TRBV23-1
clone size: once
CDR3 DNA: TGCGCCAGCAGTATGACAGCAGTTCTCAATCAGCCCCAGCATTTT
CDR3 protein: CASSMTAVLNQPQHF

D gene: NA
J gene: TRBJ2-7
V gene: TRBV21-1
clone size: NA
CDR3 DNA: TGTGCCAGCAGCAAAGTTGGCGGCCTGAGGTACGAGCAGTACTTC
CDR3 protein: CASSKVGGLRYEQYF

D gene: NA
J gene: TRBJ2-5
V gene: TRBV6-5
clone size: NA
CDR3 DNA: TGTGCCACGACTAGTCTAGAGACCCAGTACTTC
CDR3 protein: CATTSLETQYF

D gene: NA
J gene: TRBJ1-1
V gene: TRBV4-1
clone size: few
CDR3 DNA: TGCGCCAGCAGCCCTCTGATCCGCCTACAGGGCGAGCGGAACACTGAAGCTTTCTTT
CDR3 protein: CASSPLIRLQGERNTEAFF